This T cell receptor beta chain was obtained from a study of T-cell reconstitution after alpha-beta-depleted transplantation in children. Points from the study as a whole: Surviving recipient T cells and intrathymic progenitors accounted for some patients' high TCRbeta diversity at day 60. Among T cells one year after transplant, newly produced cells accounted for most counts and diversity.

Germline assignment: CDR1 SNHLY and CDR2 FYNNEI. This CDR3 spans 18 amino acids. As it was prepared, the TCRbeta library received unique molecular identifiers. TCRdb reprocessed the PCR reads via MiXCR and lists one record per CDR3 protein. The table has 3,000 to 4,000 distinct CDR3 sequences, about a fifth seen once; the top ten hold 20% to 25%. Comments on this clonotype: Its antigen remains unidentified. The germline gene is not matched at one end of the junction; a read error may be the cause.

The receptor comes from a male patient between 2 and 15 years old who had a stem cell transplant for acute lymphoblastic leukemia, so the T cells may come from the graft donor. V usage is TRBV2 and J usage is TRBJ2-3; 8 nucleotides match TRBD2. The sample was PBMCs, mostly from graft donor cells, taken 60 days after TCRalphabeta/CD19-depleted stem cell transplant. CDR3 sequence (DNA): TGTACCTTCAGTTTTATGGCGGGAGGTCCCTCGATCACAGATACTCAGTATTTT. Protein sequence: CTFSFMAGGPSITDTQYF.